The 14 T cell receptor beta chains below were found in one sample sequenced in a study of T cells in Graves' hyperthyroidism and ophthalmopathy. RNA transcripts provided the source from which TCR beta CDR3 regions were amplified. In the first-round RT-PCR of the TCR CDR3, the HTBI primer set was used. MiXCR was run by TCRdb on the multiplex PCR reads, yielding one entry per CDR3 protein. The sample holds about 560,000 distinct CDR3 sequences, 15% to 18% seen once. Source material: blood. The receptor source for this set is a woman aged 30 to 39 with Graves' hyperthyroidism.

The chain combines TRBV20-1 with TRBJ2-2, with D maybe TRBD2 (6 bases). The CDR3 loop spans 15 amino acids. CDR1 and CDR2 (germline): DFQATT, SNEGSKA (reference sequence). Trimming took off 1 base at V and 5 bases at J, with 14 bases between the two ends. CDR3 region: CSARVGGGNTGELFF. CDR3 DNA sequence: TGCAGTGCTAGAGTGGGTGGCGGGAATACCGGGGAGCTGTTTTTT.

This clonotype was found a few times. In DNA form, the CDR3 reads TGCGCCAGCAGCTGGTGGACAGGGAGTAGCAATGAGCAGTTCTTC. It yields the protein CASSWWTGSSNEQFF. V usage is TRBV5-1 and J usage is TRBJ2-1; 8 nucleotides align to TRBD1. This CDR3 contains 15 residues. Germline V gene lookup returns CDR1 SGHRS and CDR2 YFSETQ. V dropped 3 bases and J dropped 6; count of bases not matched to a gene: 8.

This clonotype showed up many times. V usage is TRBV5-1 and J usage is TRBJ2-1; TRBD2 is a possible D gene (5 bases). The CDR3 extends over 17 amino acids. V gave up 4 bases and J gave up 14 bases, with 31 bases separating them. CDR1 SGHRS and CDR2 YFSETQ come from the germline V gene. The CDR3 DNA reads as TGCGCCAGCAGCCTGGGTATGGGTCCCTTGGCGGGCCCGGGTGAGTTCTTC. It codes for CASSLGMGPLAGPGEFF.

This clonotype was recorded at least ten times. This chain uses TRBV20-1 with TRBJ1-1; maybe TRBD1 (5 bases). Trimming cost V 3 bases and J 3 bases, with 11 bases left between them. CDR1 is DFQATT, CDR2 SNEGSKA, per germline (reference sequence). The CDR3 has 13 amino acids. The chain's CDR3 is CSARWIGDTEAFF. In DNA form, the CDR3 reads TGCAGTGCTAGGTGGATAGGGGACACTGAAGCTTTCTTT.

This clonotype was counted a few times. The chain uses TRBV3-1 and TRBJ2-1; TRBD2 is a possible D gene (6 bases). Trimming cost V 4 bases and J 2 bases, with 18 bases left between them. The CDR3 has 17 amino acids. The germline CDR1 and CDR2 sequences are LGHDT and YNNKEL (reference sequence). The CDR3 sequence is CASSRDRASVAYNEQFF. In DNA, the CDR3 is TGTGCCAGCAGCCGAGATAGAGCTAGCGTCGCCTACAATGAGCAGTTCTTC.

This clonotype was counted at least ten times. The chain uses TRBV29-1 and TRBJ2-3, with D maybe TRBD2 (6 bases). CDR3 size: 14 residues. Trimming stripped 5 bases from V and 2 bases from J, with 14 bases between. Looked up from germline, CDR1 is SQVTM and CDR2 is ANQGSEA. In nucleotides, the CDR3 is TGCAGCGTTCGGGAGATTGCGATCACAGATACGCAGTATTTT. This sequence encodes CSVREIAITDTQYF.

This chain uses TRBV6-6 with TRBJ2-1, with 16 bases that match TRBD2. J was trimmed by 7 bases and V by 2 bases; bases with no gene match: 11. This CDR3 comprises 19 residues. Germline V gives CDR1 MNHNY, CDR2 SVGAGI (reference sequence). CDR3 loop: CASSYATGLAGGPRNEQFF. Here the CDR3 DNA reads TGTGCCAGCAGTTACGCGACGGGACTAGCGGGAGGGCCGCGGAATGAGCAGTTCTTC.

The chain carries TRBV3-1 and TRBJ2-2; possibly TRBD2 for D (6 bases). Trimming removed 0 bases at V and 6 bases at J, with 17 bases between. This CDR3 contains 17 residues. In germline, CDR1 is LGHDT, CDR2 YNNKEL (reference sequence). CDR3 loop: CASSQEPGLGYSGELFF. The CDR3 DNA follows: TGTGCCAGCAGCCAAGAACCGGGACTCGGATACTCCGGGGAGCTGTTTTTT.

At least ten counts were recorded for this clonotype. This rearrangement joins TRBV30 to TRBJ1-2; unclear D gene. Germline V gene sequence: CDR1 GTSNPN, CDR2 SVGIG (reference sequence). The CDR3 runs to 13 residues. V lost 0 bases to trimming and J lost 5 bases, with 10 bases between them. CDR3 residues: CAWSVRPAYGYTF. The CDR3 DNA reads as TGTGCCTGGAGTGTAAGACCAGCGTATGGCTACACCTTC.

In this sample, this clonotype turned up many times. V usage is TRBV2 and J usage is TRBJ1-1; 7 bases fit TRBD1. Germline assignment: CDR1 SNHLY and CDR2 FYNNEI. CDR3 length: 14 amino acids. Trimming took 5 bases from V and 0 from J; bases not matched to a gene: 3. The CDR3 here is CASSWDRMNTEAFF. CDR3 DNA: TGTGCCAGCAGTTGGGACAGAATGAACACTGAAGCTTTCTTT.

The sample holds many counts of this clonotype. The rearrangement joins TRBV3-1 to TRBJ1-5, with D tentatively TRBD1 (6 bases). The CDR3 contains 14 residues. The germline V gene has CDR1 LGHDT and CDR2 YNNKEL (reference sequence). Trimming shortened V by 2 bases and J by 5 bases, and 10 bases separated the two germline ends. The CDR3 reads CASSQSRGYQPQHF. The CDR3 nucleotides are TGTGCCAGCAGCCAAAGCAGGGGCTATCAGCCCCAGCATTTT.

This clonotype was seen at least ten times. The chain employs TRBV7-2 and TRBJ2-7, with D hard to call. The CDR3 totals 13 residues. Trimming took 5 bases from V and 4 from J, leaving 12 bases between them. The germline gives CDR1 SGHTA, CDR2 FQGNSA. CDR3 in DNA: TGTGCCAGCAGCCCAGACAACCTGTACGAGCAGTACTTC. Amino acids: CASSPDNLYEQYF.

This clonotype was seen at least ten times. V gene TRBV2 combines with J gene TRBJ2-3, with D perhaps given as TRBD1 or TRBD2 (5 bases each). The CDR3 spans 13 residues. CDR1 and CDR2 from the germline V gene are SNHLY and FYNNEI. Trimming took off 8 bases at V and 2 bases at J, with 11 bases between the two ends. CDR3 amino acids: CASGDLTTDTQYF. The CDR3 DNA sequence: TGTGCCAGCGGGGACCTAACCACAGATACGCAGTATTTT.

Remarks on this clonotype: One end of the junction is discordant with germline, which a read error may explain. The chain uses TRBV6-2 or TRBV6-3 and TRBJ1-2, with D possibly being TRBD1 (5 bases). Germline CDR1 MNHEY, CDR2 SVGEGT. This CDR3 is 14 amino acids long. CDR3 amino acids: CASSYSGGNYGYIF. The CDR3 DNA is TGTGCCAGCAGTTACTCGGGGGGTAACTATGGCTACATTTTC.